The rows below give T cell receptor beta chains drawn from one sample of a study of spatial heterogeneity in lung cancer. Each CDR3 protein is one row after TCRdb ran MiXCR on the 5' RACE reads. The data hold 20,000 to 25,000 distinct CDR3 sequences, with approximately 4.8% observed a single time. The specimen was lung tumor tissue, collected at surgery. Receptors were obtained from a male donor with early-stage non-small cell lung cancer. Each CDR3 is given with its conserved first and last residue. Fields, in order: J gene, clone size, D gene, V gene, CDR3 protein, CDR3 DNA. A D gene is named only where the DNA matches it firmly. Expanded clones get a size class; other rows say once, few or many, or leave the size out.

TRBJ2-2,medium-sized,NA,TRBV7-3,CASSQQRGYGELFF,TGTGCCAGCAGCCAGCAGAGGGGTTACGGGGAGCTGTTTTTT
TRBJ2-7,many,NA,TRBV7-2,CASSPRMEPYEQYF,TGTGCCAGCAGCCCTCGTATGGAGCCCTACGAGCAGTACTTC
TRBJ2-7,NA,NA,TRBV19,CASSGVVGYEQYF,TGTGCCAGTAGTGGCGTAGTGGGGTACGAGCAGTACTTC
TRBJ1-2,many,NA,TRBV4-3,CASSHAQGGGYTF,TGCGCCAGCAGCCACGCTCAGGGAGGTGGCTACACCTTC
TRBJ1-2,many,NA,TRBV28,CASSLSVPNYGYTF,TGTGCCAGCAGTTTAAGCGTGCCTAACTATGGCTACACCTTC
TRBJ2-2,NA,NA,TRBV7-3,CASTPGVTGELFF,TGTGCCAGCACCCCGGGGGTAACCGGGGAGCTGTTTTTT
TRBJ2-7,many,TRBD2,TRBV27,CASSPFSGRTSYEQYF,TGTGCCAGCAGTCCTTTTAGCGGGAGGACCTCCTACGAGCAGTACTTC
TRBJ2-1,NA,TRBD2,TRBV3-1,CASTREGGCNEQFF,TGTGCCAGCACCCGGGAGGGGGGTTGCAATGAGCAGTTCTTC
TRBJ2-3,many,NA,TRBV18,CASSPGDTQYF,TGTGCCAGCTCACCCGGAGATACGCAGTATTTT
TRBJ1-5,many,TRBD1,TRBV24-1,CATSDGQGRQPQHF,TGTGCCACCAGTGACGGACAGGGGCGACAGCCCCAGCATTTT
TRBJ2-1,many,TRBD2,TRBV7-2,CASSRLGTSGSYEQFF,TGTGCCAGCAGCCGCTTAGGGACTAGCGGGAGTTATGAGCAGTTCTTC
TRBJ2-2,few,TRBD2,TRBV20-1,CSARAVWGTSGHTGELFF,TGCAGTGCTAGAGCGGTATGGGGGACTAGCGGTCACACCGGGGAGCTGTTTTTT
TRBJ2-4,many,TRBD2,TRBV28,CASSSRQTRGLGDIQYF,TGTGCCAGCAGTTCCAGACAGACCCGGGGACTAGGGGACATTCAGTACTTC
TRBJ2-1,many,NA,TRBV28,CASSNRVREQFF,TGTGCCAGCAGTAACAGGGTCAGGGAGCAGTTCTTC
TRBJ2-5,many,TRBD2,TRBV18,CASSTSGTIGGETQYF,TGTGCCAGCTCGACTAGCGGGACTATCGGGGGAGAGACCCAGTACTTC
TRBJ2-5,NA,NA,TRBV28,CASSSNSAPYF,TGTGCCAGCAGTTCAAACTCGGCCCCGTACTTC
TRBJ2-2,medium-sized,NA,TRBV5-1,CASKEGNTGELFF,TGCGCCAGCAAGGAGGGGAACACCGGGGAGCTGTTTTTT
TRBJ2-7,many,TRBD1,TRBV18,CASSTRGTANAGGYEQYF,TGTGCCAGCTCCACCAGAGGGACAGCAAACGCTGGGGGTTACGAGCAGTACTTC
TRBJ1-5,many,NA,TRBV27,CASSYGAAQPQHF,TGTGCCAGCAGTTACGGGGCGGCTCAGCCCCAGCATTTT
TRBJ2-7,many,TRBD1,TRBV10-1,CASKVTGTVYEQYF,TGCGCCAGCAAAGTTACCGGGACAGTTTACGAGCAGTACTTC
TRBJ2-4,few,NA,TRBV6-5,CASSPAGGVHKAKNIQYF,TGTGCCAGCAGTCCCGCCGGCGGAGTCCACAAAGCCAAAAACATTCAGTACTTC
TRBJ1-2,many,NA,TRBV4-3,CASSQVWAATDGYTF,TGCGCCAGCAGCCAGGTCTGGGCTGCGACAGACGGCTACACCTTC
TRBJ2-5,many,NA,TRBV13,CASSLMGAQYF,TGTGCCAGCAGCCTCATGGGGGCCCAGTACTTC
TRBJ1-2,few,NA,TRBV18,CASSPRQGDYGYTF,TGTGCCAGCTCACCGAGGCAGGGCGACTATGGCTACACCTTC
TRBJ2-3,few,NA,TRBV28,CASRTRGTDTQYF,TGTGCCAGCAGGACAAGGGGCACAGATACGCAGTATTTT
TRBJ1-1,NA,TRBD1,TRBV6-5,CASSYWTGGPKPEAFF,TGTGCCAGCAGTTACTGGACAGGGGGTCCGAAACCGGAAGCTTTCTTT
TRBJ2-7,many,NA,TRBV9,CASSEGHNYEQYF,TGTGCCAGCAGCGAAGGACACAACTACGAGCAGTACTTC
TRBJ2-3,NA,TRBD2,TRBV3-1,CASSQPSAGGYSDTQYF,TGTGCCAGCAGCCAACCCTCAGCGGGGGGGTACTCGGATACGCAGTATTTT
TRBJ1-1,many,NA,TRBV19,CASSIRLGGNTEAFF,TGTGCCAGTAGTATAAGATTAGGGGGGAACACTGAAGCTTTCTTT
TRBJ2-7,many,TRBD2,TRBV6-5,CASSDHLGGRSSYEQYF,TGTGCCAGCAGTGACCACTTGGGAGGGCGGAGCTCCTACGAGCAGTACTTC
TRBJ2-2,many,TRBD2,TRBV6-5,CASSFLAGGTGELFF,TGTGCCAGCAGTTTTCTAGCGGGAGGTACCGGGGAGCTGTTTTTT
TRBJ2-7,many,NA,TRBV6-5,CASSYRYEQYF,TGTGCCAGCAGTTACCGCTACGAGCAGTACTTC
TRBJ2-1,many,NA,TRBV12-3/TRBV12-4,CASSPTANEQFF,TGTGCCAGCAGTCCGACAGCTAATGAGCAGTTCTTC
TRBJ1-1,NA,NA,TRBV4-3,CASSQDSEGGTEAFF,TGCGCCAGCAGCCAAGATTCAGAAGGGGGGACTGAAGCTTTCTTT
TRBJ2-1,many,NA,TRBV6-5,CASRNLGTGSYNEQFF,TGTGCCAGCAGAAATCTCGGCACCGGCTCCTACAATGAGCAGTTCTTC
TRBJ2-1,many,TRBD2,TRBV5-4,CAAGTRGANEQFF,TGTGCCGCCGGGACTAGGGGAGCCAATGAGCAGTTCTTC
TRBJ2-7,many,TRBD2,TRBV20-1,CSARNPGLAGGPYEQYF,TGCAGTGCTAGAAATCCGGGACTAGCGGGGGGTCCATACGAGCAGTACTTC
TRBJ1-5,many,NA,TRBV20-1,CSARDPARVPAASQPQHF,TGCAGTGCTAGAGATCCGGCCAGGGTACCAGCGGCAAGTCAGCCCCAGCATTTT
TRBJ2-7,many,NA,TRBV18,CASSALYEQYF,TGTGCCAGCTCTGCCCTCTACGAGCAGTACTTC
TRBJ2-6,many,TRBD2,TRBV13,CASSLGGSSSGANVLTF,TGTGCCAGCAGCTTGGGAGGGTCTAGCTCTGGGGCCAACGTCCTGACTTTC
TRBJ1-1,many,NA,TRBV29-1,CSAVGGSATEAFF,TGCAGCGCCGTGGGGGGGTCGGCCACTGAAGCTTTCTTT
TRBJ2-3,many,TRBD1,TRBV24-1,CATSDRTGRRTDTQYF,TGTGCCACCAGTGACCGGACAGGGAGGCGCACAGATACGCAGTATTTT
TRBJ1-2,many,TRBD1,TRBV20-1,CSASRDRGGYGYTF,TGCAGTGCTAGCAGGGACAGGGGCGGCTATGGCTACACCTTC
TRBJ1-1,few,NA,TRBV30,CAWSGTVNTEAFF,TGTGCCTGGAGCGGGACGGTGAACACTGAAGCTTTCTTT
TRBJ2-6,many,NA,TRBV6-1,CAFQGAGANVLTF,TGTGCCTTTCAGGGCGCCGGGGCCAACGTCCTGACTTTC
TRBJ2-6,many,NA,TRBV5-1,CASSSRVLPSGANVLTF,TGCGCCAGCAGCAGCCGGGTTTTACCCTCTGGGGCCAACGTCCTGACTTTC
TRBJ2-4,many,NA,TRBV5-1,CASSLDKVDIQYF,TGCGCCAGCAGCTTGGACAAAGTAGACATTCAGTACTTC
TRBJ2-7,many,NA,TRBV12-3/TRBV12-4,CASSLGMSSYEQYF,TGTGCCAGCAGTTTAGGTATGAGCTCCTACGAGCAGTACTTC
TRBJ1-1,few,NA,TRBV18,CASSLDALAEAFF,TGTGCCAGCTCACTAGACGCACTGGCTGAAGCTTTCTTT
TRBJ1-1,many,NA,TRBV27,CASSLNRVNTEAFF,TGTGCCAGCAGTTTAAACAGGGTGAACACTGAAGCTTTCTTT
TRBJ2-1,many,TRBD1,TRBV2,CASRVPGQGGYEQFF,TGTGCCAGCAGGGTGCCGGGACAGGGGGGCTATGAGCAGTTCTTC
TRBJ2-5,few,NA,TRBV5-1,CASRIRETQYF,TGCGCCAGCAGGATAAGGGAGACCCAGTACTTC
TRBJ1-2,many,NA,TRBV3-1,CASSQGRMTYGYTF,TGTGCCAGCAGCCAAGGGAGGATGACCTATGGCTACACCTTC
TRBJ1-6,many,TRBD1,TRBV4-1,CASSLVGTGNSPLHF,TGCGCCAGCAGCCTAGTGGGGACAGGGAATTCACCCCTCCACTTT
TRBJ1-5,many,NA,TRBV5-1,CASSLGFNQPQHF,TGCGCCAGCAGCTTAGGATTCAATCAGCCCCAGCATTTT
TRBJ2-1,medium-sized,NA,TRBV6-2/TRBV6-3,CASSYGVLRYNEQFF,TGTGCCAGCAGTTACGGGGTTTTGAGATACAATGAGCAGTTCTTC
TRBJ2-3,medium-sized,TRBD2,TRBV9,CASSGLAGSGTDTQYF,TGTGCCAGCAGCGGCTTAGCGGGAAGCGGCACAGATACGCAGTATTTT
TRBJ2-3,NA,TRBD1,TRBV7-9,CASSLGQAGGRTDTQYF,TGTGCCAGCAGCCTAGGACAGGCCGGAGGCAGAACAGATACGCAGTATTTT